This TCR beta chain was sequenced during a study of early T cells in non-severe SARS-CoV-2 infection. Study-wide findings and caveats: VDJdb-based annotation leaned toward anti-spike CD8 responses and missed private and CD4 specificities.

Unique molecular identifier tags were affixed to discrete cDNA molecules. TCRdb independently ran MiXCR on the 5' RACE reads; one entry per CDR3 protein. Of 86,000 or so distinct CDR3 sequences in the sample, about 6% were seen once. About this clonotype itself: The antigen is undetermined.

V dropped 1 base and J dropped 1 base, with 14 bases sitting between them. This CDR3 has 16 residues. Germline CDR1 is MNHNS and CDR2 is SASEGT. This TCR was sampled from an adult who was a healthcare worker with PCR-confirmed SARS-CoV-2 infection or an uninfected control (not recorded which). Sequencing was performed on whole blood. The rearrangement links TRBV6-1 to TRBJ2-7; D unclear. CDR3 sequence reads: CASSEVEMSASYEQYF. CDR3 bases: TGTGCCAGCAGTGAAGTGGAGATGTCGGCGTCCTACGAGCAGTACTTC.